Here is one T cell receptor beta chain with its context. Its antigen remains unknown. The data belong to a study of T cell responses to AZD1222 COVID-19 vaccine. Overall study findings and caveats: Spike-spanning, vaccine-associated CD4 TCRs were dominant at 160-218 and 743-854. At study baseline, merely more than 5 AZD1222 recipients were seropositive.

Clones were sequenced by immunoSEQ multiplex PCR, and TCRdb holds only the in-frame ones, with some missing. The repertoire holds around 60,000 clones, with over 85% as singletons. Trimming left V 6 bases short and J 4 bases short, with 10 bases between. The CDR3 covers 14 residues. The germline gives CDR1 MDHEN, CDR2 SYDVKM. This material consisted of peripheral blood, taken on day 0 of AZD1222 vaccination. The chain employs TRBV28 and TRBJ1-6; perhaps TRBD1 as D (5 bases). This clonotype originated in an adult in good health. The CDR3 DNA reads TGTGCCAGCAGACTCGGGGGGTATAATTCACCCCTCCACTTT. This gives the protein CASRLGGYNSPLHF.